Shown below are 17 T cell receptor beta chains from a single sample sequenced in a study of OX40 agonist ivuxolimab in advanced cancers. Library preparation used the immunoSEQ multiplex PCR assay. TCRdb stores this immuneACCESS table with in-frame sequences only. Part of the clones is absent; in the studies checked, under half of the shortfall reflects unresolved V genes, and no reason is known for the rest. This sample has some 90,000 clones in its table, and about 90% of those were observed once. The biggest ten clones account for under 2% of the sample. The specimen comprised CD4+ or CD8+ T cells sorted from blood, sampled in a trial of the OX40 agonist ivuxolimab. These receptors were collected from an adult with an advanced solid tumor such as melanoma, head and neck, liver or kidney cancer.

This sequence joins TRBV2 and TRBJ2-5; the match to TRBD2 covers 10 bases. The V gene's germline CDR1 is SNHLY and CDR2 FYNNEI. The CDR3 sequence is 15 residues long. V was pared by 7 bases and J by 5 bases, with 10 bases of the junction left unmatched. CDR3 in amino acids: CASTEQGLAWETQYF. In DNA, the CDR3 is TGTGCCAGCACCGAGCAGGGACTAGCGTGGGAGACCCAGTACTTC.

The J gene is TRBJ2-7, the V gene TRBV5-4, with 11 bases aligning to TRBD1. With 4 bases clipped from V and 0 bases from J, the junction kept 3 bases outside the gene matches. Germline V gene data show CDR1 as SGHNT and CDR2 as YYREEE (reference sequence). The CDR3 loop spans 15 amino acids. The CDR3 is CASSPGTGGSYEQYF. CDR3 DNA: TGTGCCAGCAGCCCCGGGACAGGGGGCTCCTACGAGCAGTACTTC. Full variable domain (rest looked up from reference TRBV5-4 and TRBJ2-7): ETGVTQSPTHLIKTRGQQVTLRCSSQSGHNTVSWYQQALGQGPQFIFQYYREEENGRGNFPPRFSGLQFPNYSSELNVNALELDDSALYLCASSPGTGGSYEQYFGPGTRLTVT.

This clone was seen only once. The chain uses TRBV6-6 and TRBJ2-7; no reliable D call. Germline V lookup: CDR1 MNHNY, CDR2 SVGAGI (reference sequence). The CDR3 runs 12 residues. Trimming took off 0 bases at V and 6 bases at J, with 6 bases between the two ends. The CDR3: CASSYSGSEQYF. The CDR3 bases are TGTGCCAGCAGTTACTCCGGGTCCGAGCAGTACTTC.

The rearrangement links TRBV4-2 to TRBJ2-2; possibly TRBD2 for D (6 bases). V dropped 0 bases and J dropped 2 bases, with 13 bases sitting between them. The CDR3 is 17 residues long. Germline loops: CDR1 LGHNA, CDR2 YNFKEQ. CDR3 loop: CASSQDTALANTGELFF. CDR3 DNA sequence: TGTGCCAGCAGCCAAGATACTGCACTAGCAAACACCGGGGAGCTGTTTTTT.

This clone appeared a single time. V and J are TRBV18 and TRBJ2-7, with D perhaps assigned TRBD1 or TRBD2 (6 bases each). V was clipped by 1 base and J by 2 bases, with 12 bases between them. Germline assignment: CDR1 KGHSH and CDR2 LQKENI. The length of the CDR3 is 15 residues. The CDR3 DNA follows: TGTGCCAGCTCACCACTTGAGGAGGGGGCCTACGAGCAGTACTTC. As protein: CASSPLEEGAYEQYF.

The chain links TRBV20-1 to TRBJ2-1; D call uncertain. V lost 4 bases and J 6 bases, leaving 7 bases between the germline ends. The germline CDR1 and CDR2 sequences are DFQATT and SNEGSKA (reference sequence). The CDR3 is 11 residues long. CDR3 nucleotides: TGCAGTGCTACCCTATTCAATGAGCAGTTCTTC. Translated, it gives CSATLFNEQFF.

CDR3 protein: CASSSKRSSNQPQHF. The CDR3 nucleotides are TGTGCCAGCTCATCGAAGCGGAGTAGCAATCAGCCCCAGCATTTT. The chain is built from TRBV18 and TRBJ1-5; D remains ambiguous. Germline-derived CDR1 and CDR2 are KGHSH and LQKENI. V was pared by 5 bases and J by 0 bases, with 11 bases between. CDR3 size: 15 residues.

The chain links TRBV28 to TRBJ2-3; 12 positions match TRBD2. This CDR3 region has 14 residues. Unmatched junction bases numbered 2, after V lost 6 bases and J lost 4 bases. Germline assignment: CDR1 MDHEN and CDR2 SYDVKM. CDR3 region: CASRPSGRADTQYF. The CDR3 DNA reads as TGTGCCAGCAGACCTAGCGGGAGGGCAGATACGCAGTATTTT.

The chain links TRBV4-2 to TRBJ1-5, with 9 bases fitting TRBD1. Germline CDR1 and CDR2: LGHNA and YNFKEQ. The V segment lost 2 bases and the J segment 3 bases; nucleotides outside the gene matches: 5. The length of the CDR3 is 16 residues. Here the CDR3 reads CASSQRGQGDNQPQHF. The CDR3 nucleotides read TGTGCCAGCAGCCAAAGGGGACAGGGAGACAATCAGCCCCAGCATTTT.

This clone has a handful of counts. The CDR3 DNA sequence: TGTGCCAGTAATCCCCAGACAGGGAGCACTGAAGCTTTCTTT. Its protein product is CASNPQTGSTEAFF. This chain links TRBV19 with TRBJ1-1; 7 nucleotides match TRBD1. Losses at the gene ends were 7 bases for V and 4 bases for J; bases not matched to a gene: 9. The CDR3 runs 14 residues. Germline-derived CDR1 and CDR2 are LNHDA and SQIVND (reference sequence).

This chain joins TRBV11-2 and TRBJ2-7; D is undetermined. Germline assignment: CDR1 SGHAT and CDR2 FQNNGV. Trimming stripped 2 bases from V and 4 bases from J, with 9 bases between. The CDR3 loop spans 13 amino acids. The CDR3 spells CASSLNMGYEQYF. The CDR3, as DNA: TGTGCCAGCAGCTTAAACATGGGTTACGAGCAGTACTTC.

The chain has TRBV30 and TRBJ2-7, with 7 bases lining up with TRBD1. J was trimmed by 7 bases and V by 3 bases; bases with no gene match: 9. The length of the CDR3 is 13 residues. Germline V gene sequence: CDR1 GTSNPN, CDR2 SVGIG (reference sequence). The DNA for the CDR3 is TGTGCCTGGAGGCACAGGGGAGCCTTTGAGCAGTACTTC. Protein sequence: CAWRHRGAFEQYF.

Notes on this clone: One end of the junction is discordant with germline, which a read error may explain. The chain employs TRBV7-7 and TRBJ2-3; the match to TRBD2 covers 11 bases. CDR1 is SSHAT, CDR2 FNYEAQ, per germline (reference sequence). The CDR3 sequence is 16 residues long. Here the CDR3 reads CASSQGLAVSTDTQYF. The DNA for the CDR3 is TGTGCTAGCAGCCAGGGACTAGCGGTCAGCACAGATACGCAGTATTTT.

The rearrangement links TRBV7-9 to TRBJ2-1, with D possibly being TRBD2 (6 bases). V was clipped by 5 bases and J by 0 bases, with 8 bases between them. Germline V gene sequence: CDR1 SEHNR, CDR2 FQNEAQ (reference sequence). There are 14 residues in the CDR3. CDR3 region: CASSPTSSYNEQFF. The CDR3 nucleotides are TGTGCCAGCAGCCCGACTAGCTCCTACAATGAGCAGTTCTTC.

This chain links TRBV6-1 with TRBJ1-2, with unresolved D. This CDR3 region has 11 residues. V lost 5 bases and J 4 bases, leaving 5 bases between the germline ends. The germline CDR1 and CDR2 sequences are MNHNS and SASEGT. The CDR3 nucleotides are TGTGCCAGCAGTCGGGGCTATGGCTACACCTTC. It encodes CASSRGYGYTF.

This sequence joins TRBV4-2 and TRBJ2-3; 8 bases are shared with TRBD1. CDR1 is LGHNA, CDR2 YNFKEQ, per germline. With V trimmed by 4 bases and J by 4 bases, 7 bases remained unmatched. This CDR3 is built from 15 residues. The CDR3 nucleotides read TGTGCCAGCAGCCCCGGGCAGGGGGCCGCAGATACGCAGTATTTT. It codes for CASSPGQGAADTQYF.

This chain links TRBV6-6 with TRBJ2-7; 11 bases agree with TRBD1. Germline values: CDR1 MNHNY, CDR2 SVGAGI (reference sequence). V lost 11 bases and J lost 6; bases outside the gene matches: 6. The CDR3 covers 12 residues. The CDR3 region is CAARTGGREQYF. In nucleotides, the CDR3 is TGTGCCGCCCGGACAGGGGGCCGCGAGCAGTACTTC.